This T cell receptor (beta chain) was retrieved from a study of regulatory T cells in long-lasting Graves disease. Study-wide background: Antithyroid drugs had been taken by newly diagnosed Graves' patients for under 3 months.

Time point indicated: newly diagnosed GD, antithyroid drugs for less than 3 months. Generation of the TCR library employed RNA extracted from PBMCs. There are a few counts of this clonotype. According to the study, TCR beta libraries were built with iRepertoire HTBI primers and CDR3-region Arm-PCR. TCRdb used MiXCR to reprocess the multiplex PCR reads, holding one entry per CDR3 protein. The table has roughly 500,000 distinct CDR3 sequences, around an eighth seen once; the top ten hold 8% to 10%. Per the germline V gene, CDR1 is SQVTM and CDR2 is ANQGSEA. This CDR3 has 14 amino acids. V gave up 6 bases and J gave up 0 bases, with 12 bases separating them. This sample also appeared in a second study, on T cells in Graves' hyperthyroidism and ophthalmopathy. This second study notes: Hyperthyroidism had been newly diagnosed in patients aged 18 to 65, and its duration was under 2 months. During a first-round RT-PCR of the TCR CDR3, the HTBI primer set was used. Blood samples included most of the expanded thyroid clonotypes exceeding 0.001.

This chain connects TRBV29-1 to TRBJ1-3; unclear D gene. The sequencing used peripheral blood mononuclear cells (PBMCs), collected at new diagnosis, from a patient treated with antithyroid drugs. The TCR comes from a man aged 25 to 45 with Graves disease. CDR3 protein: CSVRRPNSGNTIYF. The DNA of the CDR3 is TGCAGCGTCCGAAGGCCAAACTCTGGAAACACCATATATTTT. The full variable domain, completed using reference TRBV29-1 and TRBJ1-3, is SAVISQKPSRDICQRGTSLTIQCQVDSQVTMMFWYRQQPGQSLTLIATANQGSEATYESGFVIDKFPISRPNLTFSTLTVSNMSPEDSSIYLCSVRRPNSGNTIYFGEGSWLTVV.